A single sample gave rise to the 29 T cell receptor beta chains below, sequenced in a study of blood T cell repertoires in COVID-19. Data came from immunoSEQ multiplex PCR; TCRdb stores just in-frame clones and leaves some out. The data hold about 180,000 clones, with 80% to 90% observed a single time. Sample: peripheral blood. These receptor sequences come from a woman aged 45-59 years with COVID-19, enrolled during active disease.

The rearrangement links TRBV4-2 to TRBJ2-7; the D is unclear. Per germline, CDR1 LGHNA and CDR2 YNFKEQ. Trimming left V 1 base short and J 5 bases short, with 9 bases between. The CDR3 has 13 amino acids. The CDR3: CASSQASLDEQYF. DNA for the CDR3: TGTGCCAGCAGCCAAGCCAGTCTCGACGAGCAGTACTTC.

The V and J genes are TRBV15 and TRBJ2-7; D possibly corresponds to TRBD1 (6 bases). V was clipped by 0 bases and J by 2 bases, with 8 bases between them. Per the germline V gene, CDR1 is LNHNV and CDR2 is YYDKDF (reference sequence). The CDR3 length is 14 residues. CDR3 region: CATSRERTAYEQYF. CDR3 sequence (DNA): TGTGCCACCAGCAGAGAAAGGACAGCCTACGAGCAGTACTTC. Full variable domain (rest looked up from reference TRBV15 and TRBJ2-7): DAMVIQNPRYQVTQFGKPVTLSCSQTLNHNVMYWYQQKSSQAPKLLFHYYDKDFNNEADTPDNFQSRRPNTSFCFLDIRSPGLGDTAMYLCATSRERTAYEQYFGPGTRLTVT.

This clone has a single count. The chain carries TRBV4-1 and TRBJ2-7; no definite D call. V lost 2 bases to trimming and J lost 0 bases, with 17 bases between them. The length of the CDR3 is 17 residues. Germline values: CDR1 MGHRA, CDR2 YSYEKL. The CDR3 region has the DNA TGCGCCAGCAGCCAACCTCCTGCGGCCACGGGCTCCTACGAGCAGTACTTC. Protein: CASSQPPAATGSYEQYF.

V usage is TRBV28 and J usage is TRBJ2-2, with 9 bases lining up with TRBD1. Per germline, CDR1 MDHEN and CDR2 SYDVKM. The CDR3 is 18 residues long. V lost 4 bases to trimming and J lost 1 base; unmatched junction nucleotides: 10. The CDR3 nucleotides read TGTGCCAGCAGTTCTTACCCGGGACAGGGAATGAACACCGGGGAGCTGTTTTTT. The encoded protein is CASSSYPGQGMNTGELFF.

The rearrangement joins TRBV19 to TRBJ1-4, with D maybe TRBD1 (6 bases). Trimming stripped 6 bases from V and 6 bases from J, with 17 bases between. This CDR3 is 15 amino acids long. Germline lookup yields CDR1 LNHDA and CDR2 SQIVND (reference sequence). CDR3 region: CASRPTGKGDEKLFF. Written as DNA, the CDR3 is TGTGCCAGTAGACCTACAGGGAAGGGGGATGAAAAACTGTTTTTT. Full variable domain (rest looked up from reference TRBV19 and TRBJ1-4): DGGITQSPKYLFRKEGQNVTLSCEQNLNHDAMYWYRQDPGQGLRLIYYSQIVNDFQKGDIAEGYSVSREKKESFPLTVTSAQKNPTAFYLCASRPTGKGDEKLFFGSGTQLSVL.

Only one count was recorded for this clone. The chain employs TRBV7-3 and TRBJ2-3; the D is unclear. V was cut by 5 bases and J by 2 bases, with 8 bases left in between. The CDR3 is made up of 13 amino acids. From germline, CDR1 is SGHTA and CDR2 FQGTGA. The CDR3 loop reads CASSTQPTDTQYF. The CDR3 DNA is TGTGCCAGCAGCACACAACCCACAGATACGCAGTATTTT.

This clone appeared a single time. The genes are TRBV29-1 and TRBJ2-5; weak D call: TRBD2 (7 bases). CDR1 is SQVTM, CDR2 ANQGSEA, per germline. The V end lost 7 bases, the J end lost 4 bases, and 13 bases lay between the germline ends. The CDR3 loop spans 12 amino acids. CDR3 sequence (DNA): TGCAGCGCCTACAGGGAGGGAGAGACCCAGTACTTC. Translating it yields CSAYREGETQYF. Drawing the rest from reference TRBV29-1 and TRBJ2-5, the complete variable domain is SAVISQKPSRDICQRGTSLTIQCQVDSQVTMMFWYRQQPGQSLTLIATANQGSEATYESGFVIDKFPISRPNLTFSTLTVSNMSPEDSSIYLCSAYREGETQYFGPGTRLLVL.

The J gene is TRBJ2-7, the V gene TRBV19; D not certain. Germline V lookup: CDR1 LNHDA, CDR2 SQIVND (reference sequence). The CDR3 length is 11 residues. Trimming left V 5 bases short and J 2 bases short, with 4 bases between. This CDR3 reads CASSSTYEQYF. The CDR3 DNA reads as TGTGCCAGTAGTTCCACCTACGAGCAGTACTTC.

This clone showed up just a few times. The CDR3 protein is CASLLSTGTYEQYF. The CDR3 region has the DNA TGTGCCAGCCTCCTTAGTACAGGAACCTACGAGCAGTACTTC. V is TRBV6-5 and J is TRBJ2-7; D might be TRBD1 (5 bases). V lost 8 bases and J 2 bases, leaving 16 bases between the germline ends. From germline, CDR1 is MNHEY and CDR2 SVGAGI. The CDR3 has 14 amino acids.

The chain has TRBV10-3 and TRBJ1-5; TRBD1 aligns across 7 bases. V gave up 2 bases and J gave up 2 bases; unmatched junction bases: 3. This CDR3 region has 15 residues. The germline V gene has CDR1 ENHRY and CDR2 SYGVKD. The CDR3 coding sequence is TGTGCCATCAGTGAGGGACAGGAAGGCAATCAGCCCCAGCATTTT. Translation: CAISEGQEGNQPQHF.

The chain couples TRBV28 to TRBJ1-3; 7 bases are shared with TRBD1. V was pared by 5 bases and J by 3 bases, with 4 bases of the junction left unmatched. The CDR3 loop spans 14 amino acids. Germline V gene sequence: CDR1 MDHEN, CDR2 SYDVKM. CDR3 residues: CASSRGQFGNTIYF. In DNA form, the CDR3 reads TGTGCCAGCAGTAGGGGACAGTTTGGAAACACCATATATTTT.

The rearrangement joins TRBV7-9 to TRBJ1-1; D gene ambiguous. V was shortened by 1 base and J by 6 bases, with 9 bases between the two germline ends. Per germline, CDR1 SEHNR and CDR2 FQNEAQ (reference sequence). There are 13 residues in the CDR3. This CDR3 is CASSLGGLAEAFF. The DNA of the CDR3 is TGTGCCAGCAGCTTAGGAGGGCTGGCTGAAGCTTTCTTT.

The chain couples TRBV2 to TRBJ2-7, with a possible D match to TRBD1 (6 bases). The CDR3 runs to 12 residues. V gave up 5 bases and J gave up 4 bases, with 9 bases separating them. Germline assignment: CDR1 SNHLY and CDR2 FYNNEI. CDR3 in amino acids: CASSRQGYEQYF. The CDR3 DNA follows: TGTGCCAGCAGTCGGCAGGGGTACGAGCAGTACTTC.

The rearrangement joins TRBV6-2 or TRBV6-3 to TRBJ2-3; 11 bases match TRBD1. This CDR3 is 16 amino acids long. Germline lookup yields CDR1 MNHEY and CDR2 SVGEGT. J was trimmed by 5 bases and V by 2 bases; bases with no gene match: 6. The DNA for the CDR3 is TGTGCCAGCAGTTACCGAGGACAGGGGGCGAGAGATACGCAGTATTTT. Translated, it gives CASSYRGQGARDTQYF.

This clone was observed at least ten times. V usage is TRBV27 and J usage is TRBJ1-6; weak D call: TRBD1 (5 bases). V lost 2 bases to trimming and J lost 3 bases, with 8 bases between them. This CDR3 comprises 15 residues. In germline, CDR1 is MNHEY, CDR2 SMNVEV (reference sequence). The CDR3 sequence: CASSLKGIYNSPLHF. CDR3 DNA sequence: TGTGCCAGCAGTTTAAAGGGGATCTATAATTCACCCCTCCACTTT.

This clone was seen a handful of times. The chain joins TRBV5-6 to TRBJ1-2; 7 nucleotides match TRBD1. Per germline, CDR1 SGHDT and CDR2 YYEEEE. The V and J ends lost 6 bases and 6 bases, in that order; junction bases with no gene match: 14. The CDR3 is made up of 15 amino acids. The CDR3 region is CASTLWTTGLNGYTF. CDR3 sequence (DNA): TGTGCCAGCACCTTATGGACGACAGGGTTAAATGGCTACACCTTC.

The CDR3 DNA sequence: TGCGCCAGCAGCCAAGGGAGCGGGAGCTCCTACAATGAGCAGTTCTTC. Amino acid sequence: CASSQGSGSSYNEQFF. The J gene is TRBJ2-1, the V gene TRBV4-1, with TRBD2 identical over 8 bases. Germline V CDR1 and CDR2: MGHRA, YSYEKL. This CDR3 spans 16 amino acids. J lost 0 bases, V lost 1 base, and 2 bases had no gene match.

This rearrangement joins TRBV28 to TRBJ1-5; a possible D gene is TRBD1 (5 bases). Between the trimmed V and J ends, which lost 0 bases and 0 bases, there was a span of 9 bases. The CDR3 sequence is 16 residues long. The germline V gene has CDR1 MDHEN and CDR2 SYDVKM. Written as DNA, the CDR3 is TGTGCCAGCAGTTTATGGGGGGGGAATAGCAATCAGCCCCAGCATTTT. This encodes CASSLWGGNSNQPQHF.

The chain couples TRBV6-2 or TRBV6-3 to TRBJ1-4; possibly TRBD1 for D (6 bases). This CDR3 contains 15 residues. The germline V and J ends were trimmed by 2 bases and 5 bases, with 12 bases remaining between them. Germline CDR1 MNHEY, CDR2 SVGEGT. The CDR3 reads CASSYGGATNEKLFF. DNA of the CDR3: TGTGCCAGCAGTTACGGGGGCGCGACGAATGAAAAACTGTTTTTT.

The gene calls are TRBV28 and TRBJ2-1; 9 bases are a match to TRBD2. V trimming: 7 bases; J trimming: 5 bases; junction bases outside the gene matches: 9. Germline V gene lookup returns CDR1 MDHEN and CDR2 SYDVKM. The CDR3 has 15 amino acids. The CDR3 is CASTSEVAGDNEQFF. The CDR3 bases are TGTGCCAGCACCTCAGAGGTAGCGGGAGACAATGAGCAGTTCTTC.

The CDR3 is CASSLDRGSSYNSPLHF. Written as DNA, the CDR3 is TGTGCCAGCAGCCTGGACAGGGGGAGCTCCTATAATTCACCCCTCCACTTT. This chain uses TRBV3-1 (or the pseudogene TRBV3-2) with TRBJ1-6, with 10 positions matching TRBD1. V shed 4 bases and J 0 bases; nucleotides not matched to a gene: 3. The length of the CDR3 is 17 residues. Germline values: CDR1 LGHDT, CDR2 YNNKEL (reference sequence).

This clone appeared once. The chain is built from TRBV3-1 (or the pseudogene TRBV3-2) and TRBJ2-5; D remains ambiguous. Germline assignment: CDR1 LGHDT and CDR2 YNNKEL (reference sequence). V gave up 1 base and J gave up 4 bases, with 7 bases separating them. The CDR3 runs 13 residues. CDR3 loop: CASSQAYLETQYF. The CDR3 nucleotides read TGTGCCAGCAGCCAAGCCTATTTAGAGACCCAGTACTTC.

The J gene is TRBJ2-7, the V gene TRBV27; TRBD2 matches at 7 bases. Unmatched junction bases numbered 9, after V lost 7 bases and J lost 3 bases. This CDR3 has 14 amino acids. Germline V gene lookup returns CDR1 MNHEY and CDR2 SMNVEV (reference sequence). The CDR3 loop reads CASTPAGRDYEQYF. Here the CDR3 DNA reads TGTGCCAGCACGCCCGCGGGGAGGGACTACGAGCAGTACTTC.

The chain carries TRBV7-2 and TRBJ2-7, with TRBD1 as a possible D gene (5 bases). Germline-derived CDR1 and CDR2 are SGHTA and FQGNSA. V was cut by 8 bases and J by 6 bases, with 14 bases left in between. The CDR3 is 12 amino acids. The CDR3 protein is CASSWQGGEQYF. As DNA, the CDR3 is TGTGCCAGCTCCTGGCAGGGCGGCGAGCAGTACTTC.

The J gene is TRBJ2-1, the V gene TRBV30, with 8 nucleotides matching TRBD2. CDR3 length equals 13 residues. V was pared by 2 bases and J by 6 bases, with 3 bases of the junction left unmatched. The germline V gene encodes CDR1 GTSNPN and CDR2 SVGIG (reference sequence). The DNA of the CDR3 is TGTGCCTGGAGTCGTGCGGGGGGCAATGAGCAGTTCTTC. Its translation is CAWSRAGGNEQFF.

The chain joins TRBV2 to TRBJ2-1; the match to TRBD1 covers 9 bases. The germline gives CDR1 SNHLY, CDR2 FYNNEI. The CDR3 is made up of 14 amino acids. Unmatched junction bases numbered 11, after V lost 6 bases and J lost 11 bases. CDR3 loop: CASRGRDRDAKQFF. The CDR3 DNA follows: TGTGCCAGCAGGGGCCGGGACAGGGATGCGAAGCAGTTCTTC.

The table lists this clone with a count of one. The chain uses TRBV2 and TRBJ1-1; tentatively, D is TRBD1 (6 bases). Trimming took 1 base from V and 0 from J, leaving 12 bases between them. Germline V lookup: CDR1 SNHLY, CDR2 FYNNEI. The CDR3 has 16 amino acids. CDR3 in amino acids: CASSEEGTGLNTEAFF. The CDR3 bases are TGTGCCAGCAGTGAAGAGGGCACAGGGCTGAACACTGAAGCTTTCTTT.

The chain carries TRBV2 and TRBJ2-2; D uncertain. This CDR3 is built from 14 residues. V was shortened by 4 bases and J by 4 bases, with 10 bases between the two germline ends. The germline CDR1 and CDR2 sequences are SNHLY and FYNNEI. The CDR3 DNA sequence: TGTGCCAGCAGTGTGTTAGATTCCACCGGGGAGCTGTTTTTT. Protein sequence: CASSVLDSTGELFF. Looking up the rest from reference TRBV2 and TRBJ2-2 gives the full variable domain: EPEVTQTPSHQVTQMGQEVILRCVPISNHLYFYWYRQILGQKVEFLVSFYNNEISEKSEIFDDQFSVERPDGSNFTLKIRSTKLEDSAMYFCASSVLDSTGELFFGEGSRLTVL.

This rearrangement joins TRBV10-3 to TRBJ2-2; 7 nucleotides line up with TRBD1. The length of the CDR3 is 15 residues. From germline, CDR1 is ENHRY and CDR2 SYGVKD. Losses at the gene ends were 9 bases for V and 3 bases for J; bases not matched to a gene: 10. CDR3 sequence (DNA): TGTGCCATTGGGGCAGGGGGAGCGGACACCGGGGAGCTGTTTTTT. Translating it yields CAIGAGGADTGELFF.